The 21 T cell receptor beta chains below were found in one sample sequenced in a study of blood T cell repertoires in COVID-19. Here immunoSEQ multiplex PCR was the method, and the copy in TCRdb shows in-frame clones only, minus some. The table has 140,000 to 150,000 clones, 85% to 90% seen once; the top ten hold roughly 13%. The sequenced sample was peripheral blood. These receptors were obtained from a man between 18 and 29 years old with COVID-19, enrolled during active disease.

The CDR3 DNA reads TGTGCCAGCAGTTCTAGCGGGAGCGTCCCAGATACGCAGTATTTT. Translation: CASSSSGSVPDTQYF. The chain is built from TRBV27 and TRBJ2-3, with TRBD2 matching over 10 bases. The CDR3 extends over 15 amino acids. With 4 bases clipped from V and 4 bases from J, the junction kept 5 bases outside the gene matches. Germline V gives CDR1 MNHEY, CDR2 SMNVEV (reference sequence).

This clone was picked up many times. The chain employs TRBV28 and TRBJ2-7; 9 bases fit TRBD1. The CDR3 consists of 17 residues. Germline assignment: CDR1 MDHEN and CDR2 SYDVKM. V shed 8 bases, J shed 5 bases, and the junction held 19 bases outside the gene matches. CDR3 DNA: TGTGCCAGCTCCTCTAGGGGTGTCGGGACAGGGAATGACGAGCAGTACTTC. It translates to CASSSRGVGTGNDEQYF. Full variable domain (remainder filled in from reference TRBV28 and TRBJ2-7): DVKVTQSSRYLVKRTGEKVFLECVQDMDHENMFWYRQDPGLGLRLIYFSYDVKMKEKGDIPEGYSVSREKKERFSLILESASTNQTSMYLCASSSRGVGTGNDEQYFGPGTRLTVT.

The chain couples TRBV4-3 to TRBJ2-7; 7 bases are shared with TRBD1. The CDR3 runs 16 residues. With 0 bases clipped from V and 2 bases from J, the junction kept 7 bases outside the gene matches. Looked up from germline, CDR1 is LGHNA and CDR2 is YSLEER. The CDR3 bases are TGCGCCAGCAGCCAAGAGCCACCGGGACAGCCCTACGAGCAGTACTTC. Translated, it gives CASSQEPPGQPYEQYF.

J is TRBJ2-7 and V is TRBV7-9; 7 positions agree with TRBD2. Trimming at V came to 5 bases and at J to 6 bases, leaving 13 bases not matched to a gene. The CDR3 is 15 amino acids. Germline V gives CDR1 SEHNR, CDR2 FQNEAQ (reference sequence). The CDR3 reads CASSRLGGYGLEQYF. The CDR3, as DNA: TGTGCCAGCAGCCGACTCGGGGGGTACGGGCTCGAGCAGTACTTC.

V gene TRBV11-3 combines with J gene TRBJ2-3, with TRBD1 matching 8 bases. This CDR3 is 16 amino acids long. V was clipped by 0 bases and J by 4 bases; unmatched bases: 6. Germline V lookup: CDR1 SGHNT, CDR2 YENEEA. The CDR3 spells CASSLDPRGLSDTQYF. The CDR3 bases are TGTGCCAGCAGCTTAGATCCCAGGGGGCTTTCAGATACGCAGTATTTT.

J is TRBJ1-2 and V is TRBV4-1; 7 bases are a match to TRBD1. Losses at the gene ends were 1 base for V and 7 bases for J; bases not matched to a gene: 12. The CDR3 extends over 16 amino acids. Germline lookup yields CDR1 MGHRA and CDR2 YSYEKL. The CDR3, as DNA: TGCGCCAGCAGCCAAGGGGTCGACAGGGCTTTGGGTGGCTACACCTTC. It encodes CASSQGVDRALGGYTF.

Written as DNA, the CDR3 is TGTGCCAGCAGTTTATCCATGAACACTGAAGCTTTCTTT. As protein: CASSLSMNTEAFF. The chain carries TRBV12-3 or TRBV12-4 and TRBJ1-1, with D uncertain. Trimming stripped 2 bases from V and 0 bases from J, with 4 bases between. The CDR3 loop spans 13 amino acids.

This CDR3 is CASGLTGTASTDTQYF. For the CDR3, the DNA is TGTGCTAGTGGTTTGACCGGGACAGCTAGCACAGATACGCAGTATTTT. The V call is TRBV12-5, the J call TRBJ2-3, with 7 bases that match TRBD1. Germline lookup yields CDR1 LGHNT and CDR2 FRNRAP. The CDR3 has 16 amino acids. V trimming: 2 bases; J trimming: 0 bases; junction bases outside the gene matches: 5.

CDR3 in amino acids: CASSPGQGNTGELFF. Written as DNA, the CDR3 is TGTGCCAGCTCACCAGGACAGGGCAACACCGGGGAGCTGTTTTTT. This sequence joins TRBV18 and TRBJ2-2, with 8 bases matching TRBD1. The CDR3 extends over 15 amino acids. Germline CDR1 is KGHSH and CDR2 is LQKENI. V was pared by 2 bases and J by 2 bases, with 1 base of the junction left unmatched.

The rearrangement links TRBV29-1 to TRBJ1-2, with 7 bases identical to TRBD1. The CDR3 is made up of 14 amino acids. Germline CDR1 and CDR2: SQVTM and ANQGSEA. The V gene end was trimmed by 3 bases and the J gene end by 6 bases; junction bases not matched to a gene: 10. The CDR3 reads CSVEIGGVQDGYTF. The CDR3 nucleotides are TGCAGCGTTGAGATAGGGGGCGTCCAGGATGGCTACACCTTC.

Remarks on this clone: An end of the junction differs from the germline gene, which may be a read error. CDR3 nucleotide sequence: TGTGCCAGTATGGCCGCCCGCACTAATGAAAAACTGCTTTTT. This encodes CASMAARTNEKLLF. The rearrangement uses TRBV6-6 and TRBJ1-4; D is undetermined. There are 14 residues in the CDR3. CDR1 is MNHNY, CDR2 SVGAGI, per germline (reference sequence).

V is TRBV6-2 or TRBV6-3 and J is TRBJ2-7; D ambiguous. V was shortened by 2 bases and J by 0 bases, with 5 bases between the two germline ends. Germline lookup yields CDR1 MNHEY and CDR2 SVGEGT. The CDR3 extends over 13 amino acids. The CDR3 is CASSYVSSYEQYF. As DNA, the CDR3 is TGTGCCAGCAGTTACGTTAGCTCCTACGAGCAGTACTTC.

DNA of the CDR3: TGTGCCTGGAGAGGCCCTTCGGGGGACGGTTCACCCCTCCACTTT. It yields the protein CAWRGPSGDGSPLHF. The chain is built from TRBV30 and TRBJ1-6; a weak D match, TRBD1 (5 bases). The CDR3 runs 15 residues. V lost 3 bases, J lost 9 bases, and 18 bases lay in between. Germline CDR1 is GTSNPN and CDR2 is SVGIG (reference sequence). The full variable domain, rest sourced from reference TRBV30 and TRBJ1-6, is SQTIHQWPATLVQPVGSPLSLECTVEGTSNPNLYWYRQAAGRGLQLLFYSVGIGQISSEVPQNLSASRPQDRQFILSSKKLLLSDSGFYLCAWRGPSGDGSPLHFGNGTRLTVT.

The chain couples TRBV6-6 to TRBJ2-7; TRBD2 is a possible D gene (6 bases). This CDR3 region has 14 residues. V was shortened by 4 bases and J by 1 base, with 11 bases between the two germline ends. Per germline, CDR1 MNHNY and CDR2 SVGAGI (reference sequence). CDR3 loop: CASSFAGRSYEQYF. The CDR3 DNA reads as TGTGCCAGCAGTTTTGCAGGGAGGTCCTACGAGCAGTACTTC.

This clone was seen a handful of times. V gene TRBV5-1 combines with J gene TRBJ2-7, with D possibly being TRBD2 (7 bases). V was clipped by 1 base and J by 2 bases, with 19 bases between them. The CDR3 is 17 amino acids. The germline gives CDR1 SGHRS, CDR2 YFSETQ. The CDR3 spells CASSLYPIWEGAYEQYF. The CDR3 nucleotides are TGCGCCAGCAGCTTGTATCCAATCTGGGAGGGGGCCTACGAGCAGTACTTC.

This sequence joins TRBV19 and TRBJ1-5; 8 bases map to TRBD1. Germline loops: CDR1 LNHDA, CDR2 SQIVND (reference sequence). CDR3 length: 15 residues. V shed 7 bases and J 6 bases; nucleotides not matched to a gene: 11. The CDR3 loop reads CASTPGTGFSQPQHF. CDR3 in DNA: TGTGCCAGTACCCCCGGGACAGGATTTAGTCAGCCCCAGCATTTT.

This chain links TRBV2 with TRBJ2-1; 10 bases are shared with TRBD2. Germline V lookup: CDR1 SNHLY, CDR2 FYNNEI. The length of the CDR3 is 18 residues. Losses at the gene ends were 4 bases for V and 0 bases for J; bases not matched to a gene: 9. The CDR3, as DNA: TGTGCCAGCAGTGGGGCTAGCGGGAGACTGAGCTCCTACAATGAGCAGTTCTTC. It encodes CASSGASGRLSSYNEQFF.

In DNA form, the CDR3 reads TGTGCCAGCAGCCTTGGACAGGGGGCGTACGAGCAGTACTTC. Amino acid sequence: CASSLGQGAYEQYF. J is TRBJ2-7 and V is TRBV7-2; the match to TRBD1 covers 11 bases. Per germline, CDR1 SGHTA and CDR2 FQGNSA. The junction had 4 bases not matched to a gene; V was cut back by 5 bases and J by 4 bases. The length of the CDR3 is 14 residues.

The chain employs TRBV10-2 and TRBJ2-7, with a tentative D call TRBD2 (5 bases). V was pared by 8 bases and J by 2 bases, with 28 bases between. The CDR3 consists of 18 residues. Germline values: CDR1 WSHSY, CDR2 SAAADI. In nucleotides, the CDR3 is TGCGCCAGCCTACGTACCCCTGAGCTATCGGGGTCACCCTACGAGCAGTACTTC. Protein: CASLRTPELSGSPYEQYF.

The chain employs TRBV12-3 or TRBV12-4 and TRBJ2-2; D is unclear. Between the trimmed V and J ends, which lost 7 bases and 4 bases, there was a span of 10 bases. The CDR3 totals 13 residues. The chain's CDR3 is CASTRSPTGELFF. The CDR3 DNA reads TGTGCCAGCACTCGGAGCCCCACCGGGGAGCTGTTTTTT.

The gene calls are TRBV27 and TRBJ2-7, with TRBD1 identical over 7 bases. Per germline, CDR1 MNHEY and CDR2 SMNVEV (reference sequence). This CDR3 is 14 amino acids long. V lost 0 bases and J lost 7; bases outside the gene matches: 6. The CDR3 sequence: CASSLSSGGWEQYF. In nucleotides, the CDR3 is TGTGCCAGCAGTTTATCGTCAGGGGGTTGGGAGCAGTACTTC.